The rows below give T cell receptor beta chains drawn from one sample of a study of T cells in localized non-small cell lung cancer. Here immunoSEQ multiplex PCR was the method, and the copy in TCRdb shows in-frame clones only, minus some. Among tens of thousands of clones listed, about 86% were seen once. The sequencing used peripheral blood, collected before any cancer treatment. These receptors all come from a woman between 18 and 50 years old with stage III lung adenocarcinoma. Both conserved end residues are part of each CDR3. D genes are given only for firm matches. Not all rows give a size; the values are once, few, many and, for expanded clones, a class.

j_gene: TRBJ1-2
d_gene: -
len: 14
abundance: few
v_gene: TRBV21-1
CDR3aa: CASSKLTAPYGYTF
CDR3nt: TGTGCCAGCAGCAAACTCACAGCGCCTTATGGCTACACCTTC

j_gene: TRBJ1-2
d_gene: TRBD1
len: 20
abundance: few
v_gene: TRBV4-1
CDR3aa: CASSQFGRDSPDVANYGYTF
CDR3nt: TGCGCCAGCAGCCAATTTGGAAGGGACAGCCCCGACGTTGCTAACTATGGCTACACCTTC

j_gene: TRBJ1-1
d_gene: -
len: 14
abundance: -
v_gene: TRBV7-2
CDR3aa: CASSFPEPNTEAFF
CDR3nt: TGTGCCAGCAGCTTTCCCGAGCCGAACACTGAAGCTTTCTTT

j_gene: TRBJ2-5
d_gene: TRBD2
len: 14
abundance: -
v_gene: TRBV9
CDR3aa: CASSVGGGGETQYF
CDR3nt: TGTGCCAGCAGCGTAGGCGGGGGGGGAGAGACCCAGTACTTC

j_gene: TRBJ2-3
d_gene: -
len: 19
abundance: -
v_gene: TRBV19
CDR3aa: CASSGDSQGGHPSTDTQYF
CDR3nt: TGTGCCAGTAGTGGGGATTCCCAGGGGGGACACCCTAGCACAGATACGCAGTATTTT

j_gene: TRBJ2-1
d_gene: TRBD1
len: 14
abundance: -
v_gene: TRBV27
CDR3aa: CASSLLQGYNEQFF
CDR3nt: TGTGCCAGCAGTTTATTACAGGGGTACAATGAGCAGTTCTTC

j_gene: TRBJ1-2
d_gene: -
len: 16
abundance: -
v_gene: TRBV6-1
CDR3aa: CASSESPQGYQYGYTF
CDR3nt: TGTGCCAGCAGTGAATCCCCCCAGGGCTACCAATATGGCTACACCTTC

j_gene: TRBJ2-2
d_gene: -
len: 15
abundance: -
v_gene: TRBV9
CDR3aa: CASSVGRQNTGELFF
CDR3nt: TGTGCCAGCAGCGTAGGGAGACAGAACACCGGGGAGCTGTTTTTT

j_gene: TRBJ2-7
d_gene: TRBD1
len: 12
abundance: few
v_gene: TRBV15
CDR3aa: CATGTGSYEQYF
CDR3nt: TGTGCCACCGGGACAGGGTCCTACGAGCAGTACTTC

j_gene: TRBJ1-2
d_gene: TRBD1
len: 15
abundance: -
v_gene: TRBV2
CDR3aa: CASSGGTTGLDGYTF
CDR3nt: TGTGCCAGCAGTGGGGGTACGACAGGGCTTGATGGCTACACCTTC

j_gene: TRBJ1-1
d_gene: -
len: 17
abundance: -
v_gene: TRBV15
CDR3aa: CATSRDFPGTLNTEAFF
CDR3nt: TGTGCCACCAGCAGGGACTTCCCCGGGACATTGAACACTGAAGCTTTCTTT

j_gene: TRBJ2-1
d_gene: -
len: 14
abundance: -
v_gene: TRBV12-5
CDR3aa: CASGLRPLYNEQFF
CDR3nt: TGTGCTAGTGGTTTGCGACCCCTTTACAATGAGCAGTTCTTC

j_gene: TRBJ1-2
d_gene: TRBD1
len: 15
abundance: -
v_gene: TRBV5-1
CDR3aa: CASFTGGGSFYGYTF
CDR3nt: TGCGCCAGCTTCACAGGGGGCGGCTCTTTCTATGGCTACACCTTC

j_gene: TRBJ1-5
d_gene: -
len: 14
abundance: once
v_gene: TRBV6-1
CDR3aa: CASTPQGSNQPQHF
CDR3nt: TGTGCCAGCACCCCCCAAGGGAGCAATCAGCCCCAGCATTTT

j_gene: TRBJ2-4
d_gene: TRBD2
len: 14
abundance: few
v_gene: TRBV5-4
CDR3aa: CASSLLGRGNIQYF
CDR3nt: TGTGCCAGCAGCTTGCTAGGGAGGGGAAACATTCAGTACTTC

j_gene: TRBJ2-1
d_gene: -
len: 11
abundance: -
v_gene: TRBV9
CDR3aa: CASAKGDEQFF
CDR3nt: TGTGCCAGCGCGAAGGGGGATGAGCAGTTCTTC

j_gene: TRBJ1-1
d_gene: TRBD1
len: 16
abundance: -
v_gene: TRBV29-1
CDR3aa: CSVGTGGTTGGTEAFF
CDR3nt: TGCAGCGTTGGCACTGGGGGGACCACAGGGGGCACTGAAGCTTTCTTT

j_gene: TRBJ2-7
d_gene: -
len: 14
abundance: once
v_gene: TRBV6-6
CDR3aa: CASRDGGLTYEQYF
CDR3nt: TGTGCCAGCAGAGACGGCGGGCTGACCTACGAGCAGTACTTC

j_gene: TRBJ1-2
d_gene: -
len: 13
abundance: -
v_gene: TRBV5-1
CDR3aa: CASSPGGNYGYTF
CDR3nt: TGCGCCAGCAGCCCCGGAGGGAACTATGGCTACACCTTC

j_gene: TRBJ1-1
d_gene: -
len: 16
abundance: -
v_gene: TRBV9
CDR3aa: CASSAPRTGGRTEAFF
CDR3nt: TGTGCCAGCAGCGCTCCCCGAACGGGGGGCAGGACTGAAGCTTTCTTT

j_gene: TRBJ2-3
d_gene: -
len: 11
abundance: once
v_gene: TRBV30
CDR3aa: CAWSVEDTQYF
CDR3nt: TGTGCCTGGAGTGTGGAGGATACGCAGTATTTT

j_gene: TRBJ2-1
d_gene: TRBD2
len: 15
abundance: -
v_gene: TRBV19
CDR3aa: CASSSGQRGYNEQFF
CDR3nt: TGTGCCAGTAGTAGCGGCCAGCGGGGATACAATGAGCAGTTCTTC

j_gene: TRBJ2-4
d_gene: TRBD2
len: 17
abundance: -
v_gene: TRBV5-1
CDR3aa: CASSPLAGGLYENIQYF
CDR3nt: TGCGCCAGCAGCCCCCTAGCGGGGGGGCTTTATGAAAACATTCAGTACTTC

j_gene: TRBJ1-1
d_gene: -
len: 12
abundance: once
v_gene: TRBV14
CDR3aa: CASSQAGQKAFF
CDR3nt: TGTGCCAGCAGCCAAGCCGGACAGAAAGCTTTCTTT

j_gene: TRBJ1-2
d_gene: -
len: 15
abundance: once
v_gene: TRBV4-1
CDR3aa: CASSQDQDSIGGYTF
CDR3nt: TGCGCCAGCAGCCAAGATCAGGACAGCATTGGTGGCTACACCTTC

j_gene: TRBJ1-3
d_gene: TRBD1
len: 16
abundance: -
v_gene: TRBV18
CDR3aa: CASSPNQGAVGNTIYF
CDR3nt: TGTGCCAGCTCACCGAACCAGGGGGCCGTCGGAAACACCATATATTTT

j_gene: TRBJ2-7
d_gene: TRBD1
len: 15
abundance: -
v_gene: TRBV19
CDR3aa: CASSVLGQDSYEQYF
CDR3nt: TGTGCCAGTAGTGTTTTAGGACAGGACTCTTACGAGCAGTACTTC

j_gene: TRBJ2-7
d_gene: TRBD2
len: 15
abundance: -
v_gene: TRBV7-8
CDR3aa: CASSLGQRGDYEQYF
CDR3nt: TGTGCCAGCAGCTTAGGTCAGCGGGGGGACTACGAGCAGTACTTC

j_gene: TRBJ2-7
d_gene: -
len: 15
abundance: -
v_gene: TRBV9
CDR3aa: CASSPLRGGFHEQYF
CDR3nt: TGTGCCAGCAGCCCCCTGCGTGGGGGCTTCCACGAGCAGTACTTC

j_gene: TRBJ2-5
d_gene: TRBD2
len: 15
abundance: -
v_gene: TRBV27
CDR3aa: CASRRTSGSQETQYF
CDR3nt: TGTGCCAGCAGGCGGACTAGCGGTAGCCAAGAGACCCAGTACTTC